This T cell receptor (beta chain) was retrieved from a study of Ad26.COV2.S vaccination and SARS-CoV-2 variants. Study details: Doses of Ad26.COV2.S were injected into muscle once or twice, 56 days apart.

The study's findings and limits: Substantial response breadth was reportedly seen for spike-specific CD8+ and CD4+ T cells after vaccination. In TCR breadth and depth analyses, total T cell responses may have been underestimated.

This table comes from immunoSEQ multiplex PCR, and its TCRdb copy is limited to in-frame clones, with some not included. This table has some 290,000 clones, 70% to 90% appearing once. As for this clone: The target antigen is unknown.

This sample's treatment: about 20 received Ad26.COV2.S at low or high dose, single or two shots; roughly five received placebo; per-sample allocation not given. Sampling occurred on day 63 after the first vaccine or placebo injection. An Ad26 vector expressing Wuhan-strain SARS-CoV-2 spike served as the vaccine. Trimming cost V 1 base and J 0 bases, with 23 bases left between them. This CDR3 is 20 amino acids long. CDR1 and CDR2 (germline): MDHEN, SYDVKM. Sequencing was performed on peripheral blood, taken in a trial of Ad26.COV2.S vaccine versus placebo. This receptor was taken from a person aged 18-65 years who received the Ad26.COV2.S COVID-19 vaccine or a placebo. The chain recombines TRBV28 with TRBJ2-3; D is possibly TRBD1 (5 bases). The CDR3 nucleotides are TGTGCCAGCAGTTTATTTGGACGGGTTGGGCGGACATCTAGCACAGATACGCAGTATTTT. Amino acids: CASSLFGRVGRTSSTDTQYF.